These T cell receptor beta chains were read from a single sample in a study of early T cells in non-severe SARS-CoV-2 infection. TCRdb re-analysed the 5' RACE reads in MiXCR, keeping a single row per CDR3 protein. The repertoire has around 55,000 distinct CDR3 sequences, roughly 12% of them found once; the top ten carry about 4%. What was sequenced was whole blood. The receptor source for this set is an adult who was a healthcare worker with PCR-confirmed SARS-CoV-2 infection or an uninfected control (not recorded which). Each CDR3 is given with its conserved first and last residue. Each record gives: J gene, clone size, V gene, D gene, CDR3 DNA, CDR3 protein. The D gene is left open where the match is weak. Expanded clones get a size class; other rows say once, few or many, or leave the size out.

J: TRBJ2-1
size: many
V: TRBV6-4
D: TRBD2
DNA: TGTGCCAGCAGTGAAGAAGCGGGAGGTTACAATGAGCAGTTCTTC
CDR3: CASSEEAGGYNEQFF

J: TRBJ2-3
size: -
V: TRBV5-1
D: -
DNA: TGCGCCAGCAGCTCGGGCTACTCTAGCACAGATACGCAGTATTTT
CDR3: CASSSGYSSTDTQYF

J: TRBJ1-2
size: many
V: TRBV6-4
D: -
DNA: TGTGCCAGCAGTGGGACAGCAGCTAACTATGGCTACACCTTC
CDR3: CASSGTAANYGYTF

J: TRBJ2-3
size: -
V: TRBV2
D: -
DNA: TGTGCCAGCAGTGATAGGGCGGGCATCACAGATACGCAGTATTTT
CDR3: CASSDRAGITDTQYF

J: TRBJ2-2
size: few
V: TRBV7-3
D: TRBD2
DNA: TGTGCCAGCAGCTCGGGACTAGCCGCCGGGGAGCTGTTTTTT
CDR3: CASSSGLAAGELFF

J: TRBJ2-2
size: many
V: TRBV9
D: -
DNA: TGTGCCAGCAGCGGAAAACCCCTGAACACCGGGGAGCTGTTTTTT
CDR3: CASSGKPLNTGELFF

J: TRBJ2-1
size: many
V: TRBV15
D: TRBD2
DNA: TGTGCCACCAGCGGTTGGACTAGCGGGGATTACAATGAGCAGTTCTTC
CDR3: CATSGWTSGDYNEQFF

J: TRBJ2-1
size: few
V: TRBV4-2
D: -
DNA: TGTGCCAGCAGCCAAGACTGGTCCGGGCGTGCGTGGAATGAGCAGTTCTTC
CDR3: CASSQDWSGRAWNEQFF

J: TRBJ2-3
size: once
V: TRBV5-1
D: TRBD2
DNA: TGCGCCAGCAGCTTGGTACTAGCGGGGAAAGATACGCAGTATTTT
CDR3: CASSLVLAGKDTQYF

J: TRBJ2-7
size: few
V: TRBV7-8
D: -
DNA: TGTGCCAGCACCGACTACTACGAGCAGTACTTC
CDR3: CASTDYYEQYF

J: TRBJ1-1
size: few
V: TRBV28
D: -
DNA: TGTGCCAGCAGAGGTCATATTGAAGCTTTCTTT
CDR3: CASRGHIEAFF

J: TRBJ2-3
size: medium-sized
V: TRBV5-1
D: TRBD2
DNA: TGCGCCAGCAGCCTGACTAGCGGGAGAACAGATACGCAGTATTTT
CDR3: CASSLTSGRTDTQYF

J: TRBJ2-7
size: many
V: TRBV4-2
D: -
DNA: TGTGCCAGCAGCCCAGGGATCTTCTACGAGCAGTACTTC
CDR3: CASSPGIFYEQYF